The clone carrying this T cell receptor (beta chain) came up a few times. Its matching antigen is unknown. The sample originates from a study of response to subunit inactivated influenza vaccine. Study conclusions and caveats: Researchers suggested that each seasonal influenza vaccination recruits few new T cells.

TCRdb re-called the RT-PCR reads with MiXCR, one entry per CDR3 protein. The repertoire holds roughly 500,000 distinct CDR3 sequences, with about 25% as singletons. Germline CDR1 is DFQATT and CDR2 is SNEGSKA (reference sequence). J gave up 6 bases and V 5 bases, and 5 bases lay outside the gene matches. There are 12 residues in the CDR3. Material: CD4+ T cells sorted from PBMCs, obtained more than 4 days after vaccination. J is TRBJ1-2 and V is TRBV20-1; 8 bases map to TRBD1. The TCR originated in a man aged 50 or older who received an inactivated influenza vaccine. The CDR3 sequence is CSARSDRDGYTF. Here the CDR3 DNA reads TGCAGTGCTCGATCGGACAGGGATGGCTACACCTTC.